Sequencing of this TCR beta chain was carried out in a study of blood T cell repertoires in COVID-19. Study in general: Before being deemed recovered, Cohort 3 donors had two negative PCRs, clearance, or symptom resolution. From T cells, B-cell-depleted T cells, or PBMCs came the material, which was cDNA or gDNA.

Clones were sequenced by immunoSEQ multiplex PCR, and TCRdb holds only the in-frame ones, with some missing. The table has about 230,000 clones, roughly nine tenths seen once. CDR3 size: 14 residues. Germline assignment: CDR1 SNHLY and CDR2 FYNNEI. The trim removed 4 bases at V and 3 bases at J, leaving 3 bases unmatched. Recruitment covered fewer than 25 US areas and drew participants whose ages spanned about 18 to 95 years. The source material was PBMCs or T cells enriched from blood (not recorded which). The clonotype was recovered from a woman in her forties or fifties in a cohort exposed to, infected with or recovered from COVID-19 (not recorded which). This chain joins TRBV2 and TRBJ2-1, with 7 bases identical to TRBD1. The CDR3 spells CASSVPGGYNEQFF. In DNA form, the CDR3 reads TGTGCCAGCAGTGTTCCAGGGGGCTACAATGAGCAGTTCTTC.